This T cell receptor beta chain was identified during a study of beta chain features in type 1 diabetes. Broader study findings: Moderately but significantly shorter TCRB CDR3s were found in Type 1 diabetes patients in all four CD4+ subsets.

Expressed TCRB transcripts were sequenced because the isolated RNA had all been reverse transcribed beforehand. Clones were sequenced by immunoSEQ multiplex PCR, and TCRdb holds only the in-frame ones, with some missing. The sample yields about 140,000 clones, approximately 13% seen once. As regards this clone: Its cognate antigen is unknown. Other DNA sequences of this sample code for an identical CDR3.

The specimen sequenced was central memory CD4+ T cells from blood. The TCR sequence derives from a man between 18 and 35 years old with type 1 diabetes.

In DNA, the CDR3 is TGTGCCAGCTCACCAGGTGTGAACACTGAAGCTTTCTTT. This codes for CASSPGVNTEAFF. The rearrangement joins TRBV18 to TRBJ1-1; no definite D call. The V end was cut by 2 bases, the J end by 0 bases, with 4 bases between. The CDR3 length is 13 residues. Per the germline V gene, CDR1 is KGHSH and CDR2 is LQKENI.